The entry that follows covers one T cell receptor beta chain sequence. Its antigen is undetermined. Profiled with immunoSEQ multiplex PCR; TCRdb holds only in-frame clones, not every one. The table records about 90,000 clones, 90% to 95% of them present only once. This specimen belongs to a study of graft-versus-host responses after intestinal transplantation. Study-wide background: All of the recipients had induction that used anti-thymocyte globulin, then tacrolimus and steroids for around 3 years.

General observations from the study: Patients who carried graft-donor T cell macrochimerism also had high graft-versus-host to host-versus-graft clonal ratios in their allografts. Association was observed between peak circulating GvH clone levels and early post-transplant HvG declines.

Per germline, CDR1 MGHRA and CDR2 YSYEKL. The V gene end was trimmed by 3 bases and the J gene end by 0 bases; junction bases not matched to a gene: 3. This CDR3 is 15 amino acids long. This specimen was unstimulated CD8+ T cells sorted from spleen or lymph node cells, taken before transplant. This sequence was found in a human donor who was the organ donor for an intestinal transplant. The chain has TRBV4-1 and TRBJ1-1; 8 nucleotides match TRBD1. The CDR3 nucleotides are TGCGCCAGCAGCCAGGACAGGGCCATGAACACTGAAGCTTTCTTT. This sequence encodes CASSQDRAMNTEAFF.